Listed here is a single T cell receptor beta chain. The table lists this clone with a few counts. Its antigen remains unidentified. No clone much larger than this one lies a single base away; base qualities are absent. This record belongs to a study of cytomegalovirus exposure and HLA in healthy donors listed by TCRdb under 2017. Study-wide context: In an earlier analysis of 587 of the donors, around 290 Gb of sequence data and roughly 100 million unique TCR beta sequences from about 179 million T cells were reported. An early release covering roughly 640 HLA-typed donors comprised approximately 290 gigabases of sequencing data and around 80 million unique TCR sequences. Among the roughly 430 genotyped donors, around 81% belonged to the genetic ancestry cluster associated with self-reported Caucasian donors. The study was designed to test whether signatures of past pathogen exposure could be identified by cataloging public T cell receptors. The T cell repertoires of around 670 subjects were profiled by immunosequencing and related to cytomegalovirus serostatus. A separate validation cohort of over 95 different subjects was used in addition to the 666-subject first cohort. The study combined high-throughput TCR immunosequencing, statistical association of individual TCRs with disease status, and machine learning to predict cytomegalovirus infection status. A later analysis re-analyzed previously published TCR beta repertoires from 600 to 850 donors and added high-resolution HLA genotyping to study TCR occurrence patterns. Rather than using new phenotypic data, the later analysis identified candidate immune exposures from TCR beta sequences and from how often those sequences occurred across donors. An earlier analysis of fewer than 700 of the donors applied high-throughput TCR beta sequencing to assess whether each TCR beta V gene segment acted as functional or pseudogenic. Donor age, sex, ethnicity and CMV serostatus were compiled alongside the repertoire data. In a later genetic analysis, genome-wide SNP genotypes for 398 of the 666 donors were used, and that subset was treated as a discovery cohort. All discovery cohort repertoires had been generated on a single sequencing platform. Class I and class II HLA loci were covered by the typing at four-digit resolution. Typing coverage varied by locus: roughly 629-640 donors for A, B, C, DRB1 and DQB1; about 520 for DQA1; around 610 for DPA1; 400 to 480 for DPB1. Four or five DR-DQ haplotypes were handled as single units for association and clustering, since linkage in the cohort was strong. Across approximately 420 genotyped donors of the cohort, an average of roughly 250,000 unique TCR beta nucleotide sequences per donor were sequenced, and approximately 19% of those sequences were non-productive. The study at large found these results: The study gave a list of over 150 TCR beta chains associated with cytomegalovirus. A cluster of highly shared sequence variants was judged likely to represent a technical artifact of the sequencing pipeline. Roughly uniform sequencing depth across donors was assumed in presence/absence analyses, although this assumption may not hold. An earlier analysis of several hundred of the donors showed that most TCR beta V segments appeared in productive rearrangements either about 87% or about 30% of the time, which broadly matched IMGT annotations. The 87-base-pair reads could not distinguish some IMGT-functional V segments, including TRBV6-2 and TRBV6-3, so those segments were excluded. An association between a missense DCLRE1C variant and V-gene and J-gene trimming of TCR beta chains was found in a later genetic analysis and replicated in an independent cohort. A later analysis reported that several top co-occurrence clusters appeared linked to parvovirus B19, influenza, CMV and Epstein-Barr virus. While some public TCRs were present in many individuals, most TCR sequences turned up only very rarely across donors. Because HLA typing was unavailable for some donors at each locus, only the typed subset was used in association tests. At a false discovery rate of 0.05, a later analysis linked fewer than 20,000 TCR beta sequences to specific HLA alleles. In a later analysis, the rate of TCR association differed among HLA loci, with DRB1 alleles having the most associated TCRs and HLA-C alleles having the fewest. A further reported finding was that TCR beta sequences accurately predicted the HLA-A and HLA-B alleles for most subjects in the first cohort. Correlated functional status among segregating V segments might be attributable to linkage disequilibrium, but an unknown experimental factor could not be ruled out. In a later analysis, HLA-associated TCR beta chains showed more clonal expansion and lower generation probabilities than non-associated chains that were equally common. This cohort had only TCR beta chains sequenced, and the lack of alpha or paired-chain data limited which features could be detected. Most CMV-associated TCR beta chains appeared to be HLA-restricted in a later analysis, and the HLA associations seemed to be driven largely by CMV exposure. For the cohort, immune exposure information was limited to CMV serostatus. In vitro tests confirmed that three of the cytomegalovirus-associated TCR beta chains recognize cytomegalovirus antigens. About 15 rarely observed V segments, including chromosome 9 orphons, were excluded from the earlier analysis of about 600 of the donors because counts were too low. When HLA alleles, especially DR and DQ, strongly co-occurred, TCR associations were difficult to assign to individual alleles. In a later genetic analysis, fewer N-insertions in productive TCRs were reported among donors in an Asian-associated ancestry cluster than the roughly 710-donor mean. It was suggested by the authors that the approach could potentially be generalized to other disease states and immunological phenotypes. The classifier was reported to diagnose cytomegalovirus status with high specificity and sensitivity in both the original cohort and the validation cohort.

The cohort comprised around 690 healthy bone marrow donors. At the time of sampling, every cohort member was nominally healthy, though immune exposures that went unrecorded were likely present. The donor tested CMV seronegative and was one of the 352 seronegative cohort members. A peripheral blood sample was provided by each donor, and peripheral blood mononuclear cells were used for TCR beta sequencing. Genomic DNA was extracted from the blood cell samples with the Qiagen DNeasy Blood Extraction Kit. The protocol used for the library was the immunoSEQ multiplex PCR assay. A mixture of 60 forward primers for TCR Vbeta segments and 13 reverse primers for TCR Jbeta segments was used in the multiplex PCR. A multiplex PCR assay on genomic DNA amplified the CDR3 region of rearranged TCR beta genes. The amplified TCR beta libraries were sequenced on the Illumina HiSeq System as 87-base-pair reads. In the original analysis: In a later analysis, tens of millions of unique TCR beta chains were counted across the approximately 670 repertoires, and around 10 million of these chains were shared by at least two donors. A nearest-neighbor algorithm error-corrected the raw reads and collapsed the reads into unique sequences, merging closely related sequences to remove PCR and sequencing errors. To assign V, D and J gene segments, CDR3 sequences were aligned to IMGT reference sequences. For a sequence to be retained, at least a six-nucleotide match to both a V gene segment and a J gene segment was required. Rearrangements were called productive when the CDR3 lacked stop codons and stayed in frame with V and J; all others were non-productive. Following IMGT convention, CDR3 was defined as the stretch from the second conserved V-encoded cysteine to the conserved J-encoded phenylalanine. In an earlier analysis of around 640 of the donors, sequences lacking an unambiguous match to a single V gene segment were excluded. An earlier analysis of 587 of the donors classified V segments as functional when productive rearrangements were above 56.7% and as segregating when the standard deviation between donors was above 5%. To diagnose cytomegalovirus status from the catalog of TCR beta chain sequences, a statistical classification framework was built. V and J gene assignment, in a later analysis, came from comparing TCR nucleotide sequences with IMGT/GENE-DB human TR gene sequences. In a later analysis, CDR3 sequences and most-parsimonious VDJ recombination scenarios were assigned using the TCRdist pipeline. In a later analysis, each TCR beta chain was defined by its CDR3 amino acid sequence together with its V-gene family, and reads without a unique V-gene family were excluded. To address suspected cross-contamination and a sequencing artifact, a later analysis removed under 600 highly shared, low-generation-probability nucleotide sequences. For each public chain, a later analysis derived a clonal expansion index from normalized ranks of inferred template counts within each repertoire. In a later analysis, generation probabilities were computed using a VDJ recombination model fitted to out-of-frame rearrangements, and the results were checked against IGoR. In a later analysis, hypergeometric tests were used to score TCR-TCR, TCR-HLA and TCR-CMV co-occurrence, with a repertoire-size bias correction applied to TCR pairs. False discovery rates were estimated in a later analysis by permuting HLA or CMV assignments 20 times. In a later analysis, co-occurring TCRs were grouped using DBSCAN, with TCRdist sequence similarity added in when clustering inside HLA-allele-positive subsets. For co-occurrence clustering, repertoires with fewer than 30,000 or more than 120,000 public chains were excluded, along with 4 to 6 repertoires with anomalous nucleotide sharing. Entries here come from immuneACCESS through TCRdb and include only in-frame sequences with V and J called. Some clones fail to appear in such tables; in the studies checked, an unresolved V gene covers under half of the shortfall, and the cause of the remainder is unknown. D and trimming were read from the DNA, whereas the V and J calls and clone size are those reported in that table. The sample contains under 70,000 clones, about 70% of them found a single time. Around 1.9% of the sample is held by the ten biggest clonotypes.

Relative to germline, V is missing 2 bases and J is missing 9 bases, with 7 bases of the junction outside any gene match. Sequences SEHNR (CDR1) and FQNEAQ (CDR2) are obtained from the germline V gene (reference sequence). The CDR3 holds 16 amino acids from the cysteine to the phenylalanine. This entry keeps only the CDR3 DNA: 48 bases, framed from base 1. Sequences were obtained from PBMCs. This receptor was obtained from a woman aged 30 to 39 in good health and CMV-seronegative. The chain is assembled from TRBV7-9 and TRBJ1-6; 10 of the junction bases match TRBD1. CDR3 sequence: CASSLSGQGGGSPLHF. In nucleotide form, the sequence is TGTGCCAGCAGCTTAAGTGGACAGGGGGGAGGTTCACCCCTCCACTTT.